These T cell receptor beta chains were read from a single sample in a study of cytomegalovirus exposure and HLA in healthy donors. The repertoire was sequenced with immunoSEQ multiplex PCR; TCRdb's copy has only in-frame clones and lacks some. The table lists roughly 330,000 clones, 75% to 90% of them singletons. Sequenced: PBMCs. The receptors stem from a woman in her twenties or thirties in good health and CMV-seropositive. Each CDR3 is given with its conserved first and last residue. A D gene is named only where the DNA matches it firmly. Clone size, where shown, is once, few, many, or a class for clones that have expanded.

CDR3 DNA: TGTGCCAGCAGTTTGCGGAAAGGCGAGCAGTACTTC
CDR3 protein: CASSLRKGEQYF
D gene: NA
clone size: NA
CDR3 length: 12
J gene: TRBJ2-7
V gene: TRBV6-5

CDR3 DNA: TGCGCCAGCAGCACCGGGACTAGCGGGGGGGATGAGCAGTTCTTC
CDR3 protein: CASSTGTSGGDEQFF
D gene: TRBD2
clone size: once
CDR3 length: 15
J gene: TRBJ2-1
V gene: TRBV10-2

CDR3 DNA: TGTGCCAGCAGCCAAGATGGAGGGGACTATGGCTACACCTTC
CDR3 protein: CASSQDGGDYGYTF
D gene: NA
clone size: NA
CDR3 length: 14
J gene: TRBJ1-2
V gene: TRBV4-2

CDR3 DNA: TGTGCCAGTAGTTCTCGTGGGGGAAGAGAGACCCAGTACTTC
CDR3 protein: CASSSRGGRETQYF
D gene: NA
clone size: once
CDR3 length: 14
J gene: TRBJ2-5
V gene: TRBV19

CDR3 DNA: TGTGCCTGGAGTGTATCCGGGACTAGCTTCACCGGGGAGCTGTTTTTT
CDR3 protein: CAWSVSGTSFTGELFF
D gene: TRBD2
clone size: NA
CDR3 length: 16
J gene: TRBJ2-2
V gene: TRBV30

CDR3 DNA: TGTGCCAGCAGTGAACGCTACCAGGGAAATGGCTACACCTTC
CDR3 protein: CASSERYQGNGYTF
D gene: NA
clone size: NA
CDR3 length: 14
J gene: TRBJ1-2
V gene: TRBV6-1

CDR3 DNA: TGTGCCAGCATGCGAGACAGGGTGAACACTGAAGCTTTCTTT
CDR3 protein: CASMRDRVNTEAFF
D gene: TRBD1
clone size: NA
CDR3 length: 14
J gene: TRBJ1-1
V gene: TRBV7-8

CDR3 DNA: TGTGCCAGCAGTGAAGGTTACAGTGGGTCCTATGGCTACACCTTC
CDR3 protein: CASSEGYSGSYGYTF
D gene: NA
clone size: NA
CDR3 length: 15
J gene: TRBJ1-2
V gene: TRBV2

CDR3 DNA: TGTGCCAGCAGCTTGGGGGACGCCCAACTGTTTTTT
CDR3 protein: CASSLGDAQLFF
D gene: NA
clone size: NA
CDR3 length: 12
J gene: TRBJ1-4
V gene: TRBV5-4

CDR3 DNA: TGTGCCAGCAGCGTAGGGGGCCTTAATGAAAAACTGTTTTTT
CDR3 protein: CASSVGGLNEKLFF
D gene: NA
clone size: NA
CDR3 length: 14
J gene: TRBJ1-4
V gene: TRBV9

CDR3 DNA: TGTGCCAGCAGCTCAGGGGACGAGCAGTACTTC
CDR3 protein: CASSSGDEQYF
D gene: NA
clone size: NA
CDR3 length: 11
J gene: TRBJ2-7
V gene: TRBV7-3

CDR3 DNA: TGTGCCAGCAGGGGGGGCTCCGCAGATACGCAGTATTTT
CDR3 protein: CASRGGSADTQYF
D gene: NA
clone size: NA
CDR3 length: 13
J gene: TRBJ2-3
V gene: TRBV2

CDR3 DNA: TGTGCCAGCAGCTCCCCGGGGCCGAGGGGAGAGACCCAGTACTTC
CDR3 protein: CASSSPGPRGETQYF
D gene: NA
clone size: NA
CDR3 length: 15
J gene: TRBJ2-5
V gene: TRBV13

CDR3 DNA: TGCGCCAGCAGCCGGCCGGGGGCTAATCAGCCCCAGCATTTT
CDR3 protein: CASSRPGANQPQHF
D gene: NA
clone size: NA
CDR3 length: 14
J gene: TRBJ1-5
V gene: TRBV4-1

CDR3 DNA: TGTGCCAGCTCACCAGTGGTTCGCCGTCGGGGGCTTGTCGGGGAGCTGTTTTTT
CDR3 protein: CASSPVVRRRGLVGELFF
D gene: NA
clone size: NA
CDR3 length: 18
J gene: TRBJ2-2
V gene: TRBV18

CDR3 DNA: TGTGCCAGCAGTTACTTTGCTAGCGGGGGGACAGATACGCAGTATTTT
CDR3 protein: CASSYFASGGTDTQYF
D gene: TRBD2
clone size: NA
CDR3 length: 16
J gene: TRBJ2-3
V gene: TRBV6-5

CDR3 DNA: TGCAGCGTCACCGGGACTAGCGGGGGACAAGAGACCCAGTACTTC
CDR3 protein: CSVTGTSGGQETQYF
D gene: TRBD2
clone size: NA
CDR3 length: 15
J gene: TRBJ2-5
V gene: TRBV29-1